Listed below are T cell receptor beta chains from one sample, sequenced in a study of blood T cell repertoires in COVID-19. The assay was immunoSEQ multiplex PCR, and TCRdb's table has in-frame clones only and misses some. The sample yields around 270,000 clones, more than 75% seen once. The specimen was peripheral blood. Receptors were obtained from a woman aged 50 to 60 with acute or convalescent COVID-19. CDR3s leave out the opening cysteine and the closing phenylalanine or tryptophan.

CDR3 protein: ASSPLGGGNQPQH
V gene: TRBV7-9
J gene: TRBJ1-5

CDR3 protein: SVNAGTSMPDTQY
V gene: TRBV29-1
J gene: TRBJ2-3

CDR3 protein: ASSRPGLHSYEQY
V gene: TRBV25-1
J gene: TRBJ2-7

CDR3 protein: ASSQEGGGNTIY
V gene: TRBV4-3
J gene: TRBJ1-3

CDR3 protein: ASSPPTSTEAF
V gene: TRBV5-6
J gene: TRBJ1-1

CDR3 protein: ASSIRTDSEQF
V gene: TRBV25-1
J gene: TRBJ2-1

CDR3 protein: AISGDSASTDTQY
V gene: TRBV10-3
J gene: TRBJ2-3

CDR3 protein: ASSLNSGLAF
V gene: TRBV7-9
J gene: TRBJ1-1

CDR3 protein: ASSYLEADTQY
V gene: TRBV28
J gene: TRBJ2-3

CDR3 protein: ASSITRASGEKLF
V gene: TRBV19
J gene: TRBJ1-4

CDR3 protein: ASSSPPSSETQY
V gene: TRBV7-8
J gene: TRBJ2-5

CDR3 protein: ASSLGLAGNNEQF
V gene: TRBV3-1/TRBV3-2
J gene: TRBJ2-1

CDR3 protein: ASSSSGTTYNEQF
V gene: TRBV6-5
J gene: TRBJ2-1

CDR3 protein: ASSYSWQGRAEAF
V gene: TRBV6-5
J gene: TRBJ1-1

CDR3 protein: ASSRSPLAGAGSYNEQF
V gene: TRBV4-3
J gene: TRBJ2-1

CDR3 protein: ASSQDYAVYEQY
V gene: TRBV4-3
J gene: TRBJ2-7

CDR3 protein: ASSLTRQGGRNSPLH
V gene: TRBV7-6
J gene: TRBJ1-6

CDR3 protein: ASSPLAGGFNEQF
V gene: TRBV27
J gene: TRBJ2-1

CDR3 protein: ASGQGAAGELF
V gene: TRBV14
J gene: TRBJ2-2

CDR3 protein: ASSYGGDQETQY
V gene: TRBV9
J gene: TRBJ2-5

CDR3 protein: ASSQDGQENYGYT
V gene: TRBV4-1
J gene: TRBJ1-2

CDR3 protein: ASSILAGDTGELF
V gene: TRBV19
J gene: TRBJ2-2

CDR3 protein: ASSKVVAGGVSDTQY
V gene: TRBV21-1
J gene: TRBJ2-3

CDR3 protein: ASGLTGLAGAGIGETQY
V gene: TRBV12-5
J gene: TRBJ2-5

CDR3 protein: ASRGTGRTPLH
V gene: TRBV2
J gene: TRBJ1-6

CDR3 protein: ASSPSRAGNTIY
V gene: TRBV7-2
J gene: TRBJ1-3

CDR3 protein: ASSLSSRVHSPLH
V gene: TRBV27
J gene: TRBJ1-6

CDR3 protein: SVLAGGFEQY
V gene: TRBV29-1
J gene: TRBJ2-7

CDR3 protein: ASSMGQGVGEQF
V gene: TRBV19
J gene: TRBJ2-1

CDR3 protein: ASQSTSGIYEQY
V gene: TRBV5-1
J gene: TRBJ2-7

CDR3 protein: ASSSGTESEKLF
V gene: TRBV5-4
J gene: TRBJ1-4

CDR3 protein: ATSDWGTGRGETQY
V gene: TRBV24-1
J gene: TRBJ2-5

CDR3 protein: ASSHGRGGNQPQH
V gene: TRBV4-3
J gene: TRBJ1-5

CDR3 protein: ASNPDTSTQY
V gene: TRBV28
J gene: TRBJ2-3

CDR3 protein: ASSLLGGAYNEQF
V gene: TRBV11-2
J gene: TRBJ2-1

CDR3 protein: ASSKRGEVGSNQPQH
V gene: TRBV19
J gene: TRBJ1-5

CDR3 protein: ASSPGQHSGNTIY
V gene: TRBV6-5
J gene: TRBJ1-3

CDR3 protein: SVEGLAGDPAQY
V gene: TRBV29-1
J gene: TRBJ2-5

CDR3 protein: ASSYRDITYEQY
V gene: TRBV27
J gene: TRBJ2-7

CDR3 protein: ASSPFGNTEAF
V gene: TRBV5-5
J gene: TRBJ1-1

CDR3 protein: ASSPRRVLTDTQY
V gene: TRBV27
J gene: TRBJ2-3

CDR3 protein: ASSSPRQGLRSYEQY
V gene: TRBV7-9
J gene: TRBJ2-7

CDR3 protein: ASSSIRQGRFYGYT
V gene: TRBV7-9
J gene: TRBJ1-2

CDR3 protein: SVEGTSVDTQY
V gene: TRBV29-1
J gene: TRBJ2-3

CDR3 protein: ASSSGTGPLGNTIY
V gene: TRBV5-4
J gene: TRBJ1-3

CDR3 protein: ASSIRLAGARGQETQY
V gene: TRBV19
J gene: TRBJ2-5

CDR3 protein: ASRGTAQETQY
V gene: TRBV5-1
J gene: TRBJ2-5

CDR3 protein: ASSPPSRAGYT
V gene: TRBV27
J gene: TRBJ1-2

CDR3 protein: ASSLVSDEQY
V gene: TRBV11-2
J gene: TRBJ2-7

CDR3 protein: AISDDRGGNQPQH
V gene: TRBV10-3
J gene: TRBJ1-5

CDR3 protein: ASSNSGSDGKLF
V gene: TRBV28
J gene: TRBJ1-4

CDR3 protein: ASSKLAGGSYNEQF
V gene: TRBV6-2/TRBV6-3
J gene: TRBJ2-1

CDR3 protein: ATSRGGQGTYGYT
V gene: TRBV15
J gene: TRBJ1-2

CDR3 protein: ATKPGTVNQPQH
V gene: TRBV19
J gene: TRBJ1-5

CDR3 protein: ASSLIAGATGELF
V gene: TRBV5-1
J gene: TRBJ2-2